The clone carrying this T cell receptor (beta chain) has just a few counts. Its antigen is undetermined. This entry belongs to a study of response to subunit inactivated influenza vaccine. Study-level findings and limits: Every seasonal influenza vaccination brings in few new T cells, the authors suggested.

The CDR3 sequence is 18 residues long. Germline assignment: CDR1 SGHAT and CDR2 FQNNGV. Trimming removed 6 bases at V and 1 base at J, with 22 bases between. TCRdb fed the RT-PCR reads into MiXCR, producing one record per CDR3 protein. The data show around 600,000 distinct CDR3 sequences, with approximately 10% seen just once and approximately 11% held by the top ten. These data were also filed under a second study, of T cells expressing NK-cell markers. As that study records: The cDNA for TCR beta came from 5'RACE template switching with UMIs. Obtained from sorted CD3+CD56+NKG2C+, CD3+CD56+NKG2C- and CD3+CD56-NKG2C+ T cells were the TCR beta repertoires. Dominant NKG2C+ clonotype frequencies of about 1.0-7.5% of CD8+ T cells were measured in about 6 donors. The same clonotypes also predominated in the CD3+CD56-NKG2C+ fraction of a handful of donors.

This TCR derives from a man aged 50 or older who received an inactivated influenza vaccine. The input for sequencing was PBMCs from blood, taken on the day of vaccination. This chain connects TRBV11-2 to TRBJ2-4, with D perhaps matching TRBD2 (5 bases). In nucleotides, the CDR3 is TGTGCCAGCAGATTCAGTACCGTCGGGGTCGGGGCCAAAAACATTCAGTACTTC. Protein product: CASRFSTVGVGAKNIQYF. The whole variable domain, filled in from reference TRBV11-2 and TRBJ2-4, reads EAGVAQSPRYKIIEKRQSVAFWCNPISGHATLYWYQQILGQGPKLLIQFQNNGVVDDSQLPKDRFSAERLKGVDSTLKIQPAKLEDSAVYLCASRFSTVGVGAKNIQYFGAGTRLSVL.